Below, 3 T cell receptor beta chains from the same sample are listed, as sequenced in a study of metastatic and nonmetastatic thyroid tumors. Among the patients, none had received any treatment before thyroid surgery. Using MiXCR, TCRdb reanalyzed the PCR reads. The repertoire holds fewer than 35,000 clones, with 20% to 30% as singletons. What was sequenced was blood. The receptors derive from a female donor with papillary thyroid cancer or a benign thyroid nodule (not recorded which). Some clones in this sample may be carry-over from other donors' samples.

By share, this clone counts as medium-sized (0.01 to 0.1%). This sequence joins TRBV6-1 and TRBJ1-6, with TRBD1 matching over 9 bases. Germline CDR1 and CDR2: MNHNS and SASEGT. This CDR3 comprises 13 residues. With 7 bases clipped from V and 7 bases from J, the junction kept 2 bases outside the gene matches. The CDR3 DNA is TGTGCCAGCAACAGGGGGCGGAATTCACCCCTCCACTTT. Protein product: CASNRGRNSPLHF.

As for this clone: The junction and the germline gene differ at one end; a read error may be behind it. V and J are TRBV12-3 or TRBV12-4 and TRBJ2-1; the D call may be TRBD1 or TRBD2 (5 bases each). The CDR3 is 14 amino acids. CDR3 loop: CSSSDGQADNAQFF. The CDR3 DNA reads as TGTTCCAGCAGTGACGGACAAGCGGACAATGCGCAGTTCTTC.

This clone was observed many times. The CDR3 loop is CSARGRMGSGLRETQYF. Written as DNA, the CDR3 is TGCAGTGCTAGAGGTCGGATGGGTAGCGGGTTGAGAGAGACCCAGTACTTC. The chain is built from TRBV20-1 and TRBJ2-5; 7 positions agree with TRBD2. With V trimmed by 1 base and J by 4 bases, 15 bases remained unmatched. Germline V lookup: CDR1 DFQATT, CDR2 SNEGSKA (reference sequence). The CDR3 extends over 17 amino acids.